This passage covers 17 T cell receptor beta chains from one sample sequenced in a study of shared clonotypes between healthy human individuals. The assay was immunoSEQ multiplex PCR, and TCRdb's table has in-frame clones only and misses some. Of roughly 1 million clones listed, 65% to 75% are singletons. Sequencing was done on a sample of memory CD4+ T cells sorted from blood. Subset noted: CD45RA-negative fraction. Receptors were obtained from a man aged 18 to 35 in good health.

The chain is built from TRBV6-5 and TRBJ2-7, with D unresolved. The CDR3 runs to 14 residues. Looked up from germline, CDR1 is MNHEY and CDR2 is SVGAGI. V gave up 0 bases and J gave up 1 base, with 7 bases separating them. The CDR3 DNA reads as TGTGCCAGCAGTTACTCACGGATATCCTACGAGCAGTACTTC. This gives the protein CASSYSRISYEQYF.

V gene TRBV5-6 combines with J gene TRBJ2-7; 7 nucleotides match TRBD1. The CDR3 consists of 15 residues. Germline V gene sequence: CDR1 SGHDT, CDR2 YYEEEE. V shed 4 bases, J shed 5 bases, and the junction held 12 bases outside the gene matches. This chain's CDR3 is CASSRNTGTDNEQYF. CDR3 nucleotide sequence: TGTGCCAGCAGCAGGAATACCGGGACAGATAACGAGCAGTACTTC. The complete variable domain, with remaining parts taken from reference TRBV5-6 and TRBJ2-7, reads DAGVTQSPTHLIKTRGQQVTLRCSPKSGHDTVSWYQQALGQGPQFIFQYYEEEERQRGNFPDRFSGHQFPNYSSELNVNALLLGDSALYLCASSRNTGTDNEQYFGPGTRLTVT.

The rearrangement links TRBV14 to TRBJ2-1; 11 bases agree with TRBD2. The CDR3 sequence is 14 residues long. The V segment lost 5 bases and the J segment 3 bases; nucleotides outside the gene matches: 0. Germline CDR1 is SGHDN and CDR2 is FVKESK. CDR3 nucleotide sequence: TGTGCCAGCAGCGGACTAGCGGGCTACAATGAGCAGTTCTTC. Translation gives CASSGLAGYNEQFF. The full variable domain, its missing parts supplied by reference TRBV14 and TRBJ2-1, is EAGVTQFPSHSVIEKGQTVTLRCDPISGHDNLYWYRRVMGKEIKFLLHFVKESKQDESGMPNNRFLAERTGGTYSTLKVQPAELEDSGVYFCASSGLAGYNEQFFGPGTRLTVL.

The chain couples TRBV7-2 to TRBJ2-3; tentatively, D is TRBD1 or TRBD2 (5 bases each). Trimming removed 5 bases from V and 0 bases from J, with 12 bases in between. The CDR3 spans 15 residues. The germline V gene encodes CDR1 SGHTA and CDR2 FQGNSA. The DNA for the CDR3 is TGTGCCAGCAGCCCCACCGGGGCTAGCACAGATACGCAGTATTTT. Translated, it gives CASSPTGASTDTQYF.

This chain links TRBV7-9 with TRBJ2-1; 10 nucleotides align to TRBD1. Trimming took 3 bases from V and 0 from J; bases not matched to a gene: 2. Germline CDR1 and CDR2: SEHNR and FQNEAQ (reference sequence). The CDR3 totals 16 residues. The DNA for the CDR3 is TGTGCCAGCAGCTTGGGGGACAGGGGCTCCTACAATGAGCAGTTCTTC. Translation gives CASSLGDRGSYNEQFF.

The J gene is TRBJ1-2, the V gene TRBV30; no clear D gene. Deletions cut 1 base from V and 1 base from J, with 4 bases between. CDR1 and CDR2 (germline): GTSNPN, SVGIG (reference sequence). CDR3 length: 12 residues. The CDR3 sequence: CAWSASNYGYTF. CDR3 DNA: TGTGCCTGGAGTGCGAGTAACTATGGCTACACCTTC. Complete variable domain (other parts from reference TRBV30 and TRBJ1-2): SQTIHQWPATLVQPVGSPLSLECTVEGTSNPNLYWYRQAAGRGLQLLFYSVGIGQISSEVPQNLSASRPQDRQFILSSKKLLLSDSGFYLCAWSASNYGYTFGSGTRLTVV.

This clone was counted a single time. Other DNA sequences in the same sample also yield this CDR3. The J gene is TRBJ1-6, the V gene TRBV19; D might be TRBD1 (5 bases). Trimming stripped 1 base from V and 7 bases from J, with 8 bases between. The germline CDR1 and CDR2 sequences are LNHDA and SQIVND (reference sequence). The CDR3 contains 14 residues. As DNA, the CDR3 is TGTGCCAGTAGTATAGGGACACCAAATTCACCCCTCCACTTT. Translated: CASSIGTPNSPLHF.

This chain links TRBV28 with TRBJ2-7; 12 bases align to TRBD1. The germline V gene has CDR1 MDHEN and CDR2 SYDVKM. This CDR3 has 17 amino acids. The trim removed 5 bases at V and 6 bases at J, leaving 14 bases unmatched. As DNA, the CDR3 is TGTGCCAGCAGTACCCCGGGACAGGGGGCGCTCCGAGCCGAGCAGTACTTC. Translated, it gives CASSTPGQGALRAEQYF.

This rearrangement joins TRBV21-1 to TRBJ2-7. TRBV21-1 is deemed a pseudogene. The CDR3 has 20 residues. The CDR3 protein is CASSKAKGPPIAAHSYEQYF. The CDR3 bases are TGTGCCAGCAGCAAAGCGAAGGGACCTCCAATAGCAGCGCACTCTTACGAGCAGTACTTC.

The V and J genes are TRBV28 and TRBJ2-4, with D perhaps assigned TRBD1 or TRBD2 (6 bases each). CDR1 is MDHEN and CDR2 is SYDVKM in the germline V gene. The CDR3 totals 17 residues. V shed 8 bases and J shed 0 bases, with 20 bases lying between them. Written as DNA, the CDR3 is TGTGCCAGCGGCGCCGGGGGCAGGGGTCTAGCCAAAAACATTCAGTACTTC. Translating gives CASGAGGRGLAKNIQYF.

The chain combines TRBV7-2 with TRBJ1-1; no clear D gene. The germline gives CDR1 SGHTA, CDR2 FQGNSA. This CDR3 spans 12 amino acids. V lost 3 bases, J lost 7 bases, and 9 bases lay in between. DNA for the CDR3: TGTGCCAGCAGCTTTACGGCGATTGAAGCTTTCTTT. Protein: CASSFTAIEAFF. Variable domain in full (rest from reference TRBV7-2 and TRBJ1-1): GAGVSQSPSNKVTEKGKDVELRCDPISGHTALYWYRQSLGQGLEFLIYFQGNSAPDKSGLPSDRFSAERTGGSVSTLTIQRTQQEDSAVYLCASSFTAIEAFFGQGTRLTVV.

The chain uses TRBV29-1 and TRBJ1-2; possibly TRBD1 for D (6 bases). CDR1 SQVTM and CDR2 ANQGSEA come from the germline V gene. Trimming shortened V by 7 bases and J by 7 bases, and 22 bases separated the two germline ends. This CDR3 region has 14 residues. The CDR3 DNA follows: TGCAGCGATCCCGACAGGATCAATCAGAGTGGCTACACCTTC. This gives the protein CSDPDRINQSGYTF.

This clone was detected once. This rearrangement joins TRBV6-5 to TRBJ1-2; 10 bases agree with TRBD1. This CDR3 comprises 15 residues. The J segment lost 4 bases and the V segment lost 6 bases, leaving 8 bases of the junction unmatched. From germline, CDR1 is MNHEY and CDR2 SVGAGI. CDR3 sequence reads: CASSSGQGRGYGYTF. CDR3 DNA: TGTGCCAGCAGCTCGGGACAGGGGAGGGGCTATGGCTACACCTTC.

Only one count was recorded for this clone. The V gene is TRBV5-1, the J gene TRBJ2-7; 7 bases line up with TRBD2. Trimming cost V 4 bases and J 3 bases; bases outside gene matches: 4. This CDR3 is 13 amino acids long. Looked up from germline, CDR1 is SGHRS and CDR2 is YFSETQ. CDR3 amino acids: CASSHPGGYEQYF. The CDR3 region has the DNA TGCGCCAGCAGCCACCCGGGGGGCTACGAGCAGTACTTC.

The genes are TRBV9 and TRBJ2-3; D gene unclear. CDR1 is SGDLS, CDR2 YYNGEE, per germline. The V and J ends lost 0 bases and 6 bases respectively, with 17 bases between them. This CDR3 comprises 16 residues. CDR3 in amino acids: CASSVDSGRLFDTQYF. CDR3 bases: TGTGCCAGCAGCGTAGATTCAGGAAGACTCTTTGATACGCAGTATTTT.

The CDR3 sequence is CASSSGTSGKNIQYF. CDR3 DNA sequence: TGCGCCAGCAGCTCCGGGACTAGCGGCAAAAACATTCAGTACTTC. The chain is built from TRBV5-1 and TRBJ2-4; TRBD2 matches 11 bases. The CDR3 sequence is 15 residues long. Losses at the gene ends were 3 bases for V and 3 bases for J; bases not matched to a gene: 2. Per the germline V gene, CDR1 is SGHRS and CDR2 is YFSETQ.

In nucleotides, the CDR3 is TGTGCCAGCAGTTACTCGACGCTGAGTGCCCAAGAGACCCAGTACTTC. It codes for CASSYSTLSAQETQYF. This chain links TRBV6-5 with TRBJ2-5; D gene unclear. The V gene's germline CDR1 is MNHEY and CDR2 SVGAGI. The germline V and J ends were trimmed by 0 bases and 1 base, with 12 bases remaining between them. This CDR3 is built from 16 residues.